This T cell receptor (beta chain) was documented in a study of glioma-infiltrating T cells after dendritic cell vaccination. The wider study: Autologous tumor lysate-pulsed dendritic cell vaccination was given between about 2003 and 2013. Three intradermal dendritic cell vaccine injections were given every two weeks.

Findings and limits, study-wide: Only a small number of patients had complete blood and tumor samples.

The sample's time point: after dendritic cell vaccination, including at tumor progression/relapse. TCRdb's copy holds only in-frame clones and misses some; the assay was immunoSEQ multiplex PCR. Among more than 95,000 clones listed, approximately 80% were seen once. From germline, CDR1 is SGHVS and CDR2 FNYEAQ. The V and J ends lost 1 base and 2 bases respectively, with 12 bases between them. The CDR3 consists of 17 residues. As to this clone: Its target is unknown.

This receptor was taken from a human donor with glioblastoma. The sequenced sample was blood, obtained after dendritic cell vaccination. The rearrangement joins TRBV7-6 to TRBJ1-6, with D unclear. The CDR3 coding sequence is TGTGCCAGCAGCTTAGAGGCTCGGGGAGCCTATAATTCACCCCTCCACTTT. Translation gives CASSLEARGAYNSPLHF.